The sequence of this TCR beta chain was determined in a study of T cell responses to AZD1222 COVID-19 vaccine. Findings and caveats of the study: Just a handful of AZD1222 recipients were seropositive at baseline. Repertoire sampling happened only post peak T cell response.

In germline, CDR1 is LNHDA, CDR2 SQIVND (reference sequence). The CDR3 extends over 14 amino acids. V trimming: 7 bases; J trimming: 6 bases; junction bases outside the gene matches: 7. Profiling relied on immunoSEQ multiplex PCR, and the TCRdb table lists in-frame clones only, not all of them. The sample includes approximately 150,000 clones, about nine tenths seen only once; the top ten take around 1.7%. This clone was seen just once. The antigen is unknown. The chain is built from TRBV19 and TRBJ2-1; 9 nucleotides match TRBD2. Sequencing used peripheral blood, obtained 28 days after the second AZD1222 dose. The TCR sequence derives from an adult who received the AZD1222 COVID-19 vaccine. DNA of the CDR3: TGTGCCAGTAAGAGTGAGCGGGAGGTCAATGAGCAGTTCTTC. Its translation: CASKSEREVNEQFF.